This TCR beta chain is from a study of shared clonotypes between healthy human individuals. Study-wide context: Each donor contributed plates that comprised three CD4 naive, three CD4 memory, two CD8 naive and one CD8 memory.

The CDR3 covers 13 residues. Germline V gene sequence: CDR1 MDHEN, CDR2 SYDVKM. Trimming cost V 3 bases and J 12 bases; bases outside gene matches: 6. A 200 ng quantity of DNA, 30,000 to 35,000 T cell genomes, went into the sorted-subset replicate PCRs. The data were produced by immunoSEQ multiplex PCR, yet TCRdb's version contains in-frame clones alone and is incomplete. The sample holds 2 million to 3 million clones, more than 85% seen once. J is TRBJ2-1 and V is TRBV28; 9 nucleotides line up with TRBD1. The clonotype comes from a man aged 18 to 30 in good health. Some clones in this sample may be carry-over from other donors' samples. The specimen sequenced was naive CD4+ T cells from PBMCs. Subset: CD45RA+ positively selected. The CDR3 region has the DNA TGTGCCAGCAGTTTCTGGGACAGGGAAGGGCAGTTCTTC. Its protein product is CASSFWDREGQFF. Drawing the rest from reference TRBV28 and TRBJ2-1, the complete variable domain is DVKVTQSSRYLVKRTGEKVFLECVQDMDHENMFWYRQDPGLGLRLIYFSYDVKMKEKGDIPEGYSVSREKKERFSLILESASTNQTSMYLCASSFWDREGQFFGPGTRLTVL.